The 30 T cell receptor beta chains below all came from one sample that was sequenced in a study of immune evolution from preneoplasia to lung adenocarcinoma. The assay was immunoSEQ multiplex PCR, and TCRdb's table has in-frame clones only and misses some. The sample yields about 3,200 clones, 80% seen once. Sequencing used FFPE adjacent normal lung tissue. The receptors were gathered from a donor older than 65 with lung adenocarcinoma.

This sequence joins TRBV6-6 and TRBJ2-7; the match to TRBD1 covers 9 bases. Germline trimming cut 6 bases from V and 7 bases from J; bases unmatched to any gene: 10. Germline values: CDR1 MNHNY, CDR2 SVGAGI (reference sequence). CDR3 length: 14 amino acids. The CDR3 nucleotides read TGTGCCAGCAGCCCACAACAGGGGGCAGGAGAGCAGTACTTC. This encodes CASSPQQGAGEQYF.

The CDR3 loop is CASSPGSSGANVLTF. The CDR3 DNA is TGCGCCAGCAGCCCAGGGTCTAGTGGGGCCAACGTCCTGACTTTC. V gene TRBV5-1 combines with J gene TRBJ2-6, with a tentative D call TRBD1 (5 bases). Between the trimmed V and J ends, which lost 4 bases and 3 bases, there was a span of 11 bases. Germline loops: CDR1 SGHRS, CDR2 YFSETQ. This CDR3 has 15 amino acids. Full variable domain (outside the CDR3, taken from reference TRBV5-1 and TRBJ2-6): KAGVTQTPRYLIKTRGQQVTLSCSPISGHRSVSWYQQTPGQGLQFLFEYFSETQRNKGNFPGRFSGRQFSNSRSEMNVSTLELGDSALYLCASSPGSSGANVLTFGAGSRLTVL.

Comments on this clone: The junction does not match germline at one end; this may be a read error. V is TRBV2 and J is TRBJ2-7; no clear D gene. The CDR3 totals 13 residues. Per the germline V gene, CDR1 is SNHLY and CDR2 is FYNNEI. CDR3 sequence (DNA): TGCCACCAGGTGGGGTCTAGCTCCTACGAGCAGTACTTC. Protein sequence: CHQVGSSSYEQYF.

The chain has TRBV1 and TRBJ1-2. TRBV1 represents a pseudogene. CDR3 length equals 11 residues. This CDR3 is CTSSRPRGYTF. In DNA, the CDR3 is TGCACCAGCAGCCGCCCTCGGGGCTACACCTTC.

The chain is built from TRBV13 and TRBJ2-3, with 7 bases lining up with TRBD1. Germline-derived CDR1 and CDR2 are PRHDT and FYEKMQ (reference sequence). With 5 bases clipped from V and 2 bases from J, the junction kept 7 bases outside the gene matches. CDR3 length equals 15 residues. The CDR3 region has the DNA TGTGCCAGCAGCACCACAGGGGCCACCACAGATACGCAGTATTTT. This translates into CASSTTGATTDTQYF. Full variable domain (missing parts from reference TRBV13 and TRBJ2-3): AAGVIQSPRHLIKEKRETATLKCYPIPRHDTVYWYQQGPGQDPQFLISFYEKMQSDKGSIPDRFSAQQFSDYHSELNMSSLELGDSALYFCASSTTGATTDTQYFGPGTRLTVL.

The J gene is TRBJ1-1, the V gene TRBV5-1; D is unclear. Trimming shortened V by 0 bases and J by 6 bases, and 3 bases separated the two germline ends. The CDR3 has 11 amino acids. Germline CDR1 and CDR2: SGHRS and YFSETQ. As DNA, the CDR3 is TGCGCCAGCAGCTTGGCCTCTGAAGCTTTCTTT. Its translation is CASSLASEAFF.

V is TRBV11-3 and J is TRBJ2-1; D not resolved. Deletions cut 5 bases from V and 5 bases from J, with 13 bases between. The length of the CDR3 is 14 residues. Germline loops: CDR1 SGHNT, CDR2 YENEEA. CDR3 region: CASSHPGRNNEQFF. CDR3 nucleotides: TGTGCCAGCAGCCACCCTGGGCGGAACAATGAGCAGTTCTTC.

This clone appeared a few times. The V and J genes are TRBV7-9 and TRBJ1-1; 7 nucleotides line up with TRBD1. V was clipped by 5 bases and J by 1 base; unmatched bases: 4. The germline V gene has CDR1 SEHNR and CDR2 FQNEAQ (reference sequence). This CDR3 is 14 amino acids long. In nucleotides, the CDR3 is TGTGCCAGCAGCCGGGACAGCTCGAACACTGAAGCTTTCTTT. As protein: CASSRDSSNTEAFF.

The V and J genes are TRBV30 and TRBJ1-2; TRBD1 aligns across 8 bases. CDR1 and CDR2 from the germline V gene are GTSNPN and SVGIG (reference sequence). V shed 2 bases and J 4 bases; nucleotides not matched to a gene: 3. The CDR3 is 13 amino acids. In DNA, the CDR3 is TGTGCCTGGAGTCCCGGACAGGGCTATGGCTACACCTTC. This encodes CAWSPGQGYGYTF.

This clone was counted a single time. The J gene is TRBJ2-7, the V gene TRBV30, with D possibly being TRBD2 (6 bases). There are 13 residues in the CDR3. The V end lost 2 bases, the J end lost 5 bases, and 13 bases lay between the germline ends. In germline, CDR1 is GTSNPN, CDR2 SVGIG (reference sequence). CDR3 coding DNA: TGTGCCTGGAGTCCCGGGCGGGACCACGAGCAGTACTTC. This gives the protein CAWSPGRDHEQYF.

This clone was seen just once. J is TRBJ2-2 and V is TRBV6-4, with TRBD2 matching over 7 bases. This CDR3 region has 16 residues. Germline lookup yields CDR1 MRHNA and CDR2 SNTAGT. Losses at the gene ends were 5 bases for V and 3 bases for J; bases not matched to a gene: 9. The CDR3 DNA sequence: TGTGCCAGCAGTCGGGAGGCGGGAGCCTACACCGGGGAGCTGTTTTTT. This codes for CASSREAGAYTGELFF.

This chain uses TRBV5-1 with TRBJ1-1, with 8 nucleotides matching TRBD1. Germline V gives CDR1 SGHRS, CDR2 YFSETQ. V was pared by 7 bases and J by 1 base, with 6 bases of the junction left unmatched. CDR3 length equals 14 residues. CDR3 coding DNA: TGCGCCAGCGGTCAGGGGGCTTCGAACACTGAAGCTTTCTTT. It is translated as CASGQGASNTEAFF.

This clone has a handful of counts. J is TRBJ2-5 and V is TRBV2, with D maybe TRBD2 (5 bases). Germline V lookup: CDR1 SNHLY, CDR2 FYNNEI. V was shortened by 9 bases and J by 3 bases, with 11 bases between the two germline ends. This CDR3 spans 12 amino acids. This CDR3 is CASGLMEETQYF. CDR3 DNA sequence: TGTGCCAGTGGACTGATGGAAGAGACCCAGTACTTC. The full variable domain, with the rest looked up from reference TRBV2 and TRBJ2-5, is EPEVTQTPSHQVTQMGQEVILRCVPISNHLYFYWYRQILGQKVEFLVSFYNNEISEKSEIFDDQFSVERPDGSNFTLKIRSTKLEDSAMYFCASGLMEETQYFGPGTRLLVL.

The V gene is TRBV5-1, the J gene TRBJ2-7, with D hard to call. This CDR3 has 14 residues. Trimming removed 2 bases at V and 1 base at J, with 10 bases between. Germline V CDR1 and CDR2: SGHRS, YFSETQ. The CDR3: CASSLDHGSYEQYF. The CDR3 DNA is TGCGCCAGCAGCTTAGATCACGGATCCTACGAGCAGTACTTC.

The chain links TRBV30 to TRBJ2-2; 9 bases are a match to TRBD2. The trim removed 3 bases at V and 7 bases at J, leaving 9 bases unmatched. The germline V gene encodes CDR1 GTSNPN and CDR2 SVGIG (reference sequence). The CDR3 is made up of 15 amino acids. The DNA for the CDR3 is TGTGCCTGGAGGTCTAGCGGGAAGTTAAGCGGGGAGCTGTTTTTT. Its translation is CAWRSSGKLSGELFF.

This clone showed up just a few times. The genes are TRBV18 and TRBJ2-3, with 7 bases identical to TRBD2. The CDR3 runs to 17 residues. V gave up 3 bases and J gave up 2 bases; unmatched junction bases: 11. Germline lookup yields CDR1 KGHSH and CDR2 LQKENI. The CDR3 sequence: CASSPQRASGNTDTQYF. CDR3 nucleotide sequence: TGTGCCAGCTCACCTCAAAGGGCTAGCGGAAACACAGATACGCAGTATTTT.

The V gene is TRBV19, the J gene TRBJ1-1; the D is unclear. Trimming shortened V by 3 bases and J by 0 bases, and 11 bases separated the two germline ends. The V gene's germline CDR1 is LNHDA and CDR2 SQIVND (reference sequence). CDR3 length: 15 amino acids. This CDR3 reads CASSMDAIMNTEAFF. CDR3 nucleotide sequence: TGTGCCAGTAGTATGGACGCCATCATGAACACTGAAGCTTTCTTT.

This sequence joins TRBV15 and TRBJ2-7, with D maybe TRBD1 (5 bases). Germline V gene sequence: CDR1 LNHNV, CDR2 YYDKDF (reference sequence). This CDR3 is built from 14 residues. The germline V and J ends were trimmed by 5 bases and 0 bases, with 11 bases remaining between them. The CDR3 loop reads CATSPDRYSYEQYF. As DNA, the CDR3 is TGTGCCACCAGCCCCGACAGATACTCCTACGAGCAGTACTTC.

This clone appeared once. The CDR3 protein is CASSLGQANYEQYF. CDR3 nucleotides: TGTGCCAGCAGCTTAGGACAGGCTAACTACGAGCAGTACTTC. The V gene is TRBV11-3, the J gene TRBJ2-7; a weak D match, TRBD1 (6 bases). The V end lost 1 base, the J end lost 3 bases, and 10 bases lay between the germline ends. The CDR3 length is 14 residues. Germline loops: CDR1 SGHNT, CDR2 YENEEA.

The chain uses TRBV6-5 and TRBJ2-1; D not resolved. Trimming cost V 4 bases and J 7 bases, with 14 bases left between them. The CDR3 is 14 amino acids. Germline V CDR1 and CDR2: MNHEY, SVGAGI. The CDR3 bases are TGTGCCAGCAGTTGGGGATACCCTCGGAATGAGCAGTTCTTC. Protein: CASSWGYPRNEQFF.

The chain has TRBV23-1 and TRBJ1-4, with D possibly TRBD1 on 6 matching bases. TRBV23-1 falls under the ORF class, with uncertain function. Trimming cost V 4 bases and J 4 bases, with 10 bases left between them. The CDR3 is made up of 14 amino acids. CDR3 sequence: CASSRGQVNEKLFF. The CDR3, as DNA: TGCGCCAGCAGTCGGGGGCAGGTTAATGAAAAACTGTTTTTT.

The chain couples TRBV10-3 to TRBJ2-1; 8 nucleotides agree with TRBD2. V lost 0 bases and J lost 8; bases outside the gene matches: 3. This CDR3 is built from 14 residues. Germline V gene data show CDR1 as ENHRY and CDR2 as SYGVKD. DNA for the CDR3: TGTGCCATCAGTGAGTCGACTAGCGTGGATGAGCAGTTCTTC. Its translation: CAISESTSVDEQFF.

The chain carries TRBV29-1 and TRBJ1-1, with D hard to call. This CDR3 comprises 10 residues. CDR1 is SQVTM, CDR2 ANQGSEA, per germline. The ends were cut back, 6 bases at V and 7 bases at J, with 9 bases in the middle. Here the CDR3 DNA reads TGCAGCGTCATAGGGATTGAAGCTTTCTTT. It translates to CSVIGIEAFF.

The chain combines TRBV7-9 with TRBJ1-2, with 7 bases lining up with TRBD1. Germline assignment: CDR1 SEHNR and CDR2 FQNEAQ (reference sequence). The junction had 4 bases not matched to a gene; V was cut back by 1 base and J by 8 bases. This CDR3 has 13 amino acids. The CDR3 DNA sequence: TGTGCCAGCAGCTTAGGACAGGGACGAGGCTACACCTTC. It translates to CASSLGQGRGYTF.

The chain has TRBV2 and TRBJ2-7, with TRBD2 matching 8 bases. Germline V lookup: CDR1 SNHLY, CDR2 FYNNEI. The length of the CDR3 is 14 residues. The trim removed 6 bases at V and 6 bases at J, leaving 10 bases unmatched. For the CDR3, the DNA is TGTGCCAGCAGCAAACCGGGACTAGTTAGCGAGCAGTACTTC. Its protein is CASSKPGLVSEQYF.

The rearrangement joins TRBV19 to TRBJ2-5; 7 nucleotides align to TRBD2. This CDR3 comprises 14 residues. With V trimmed by 4 bases and J by 5 bases, 7 bases remained unmatched. Germline loops: CDR1 LNHDA, CDR2 SQIVND (reference sequence). Here the CDR3 reads CASSNPGGVETQYF. DNA for the CDR3: TGTGCCAGTAGTAACCCGGGAGGCGTGGAGACCCAGTACTTC.

For this clone: Compared with germline, one end of the junction differs, possibly owing to a read error. V and J are TRBV7-7 and TRBJ2-2; possibly TRBD1 or TRBD2 for D (5 bases each). The CDR3 covers 14 residues. Germline V CDR1 and CDR2: SSHAT, FNYEAQ (reference sequence). The CDR3 nucleotides are TGTGCTAGCAGCCTGGGACGCAACACCGGGGAGCTGTTTTTT. Protein sequence: CASSLGRNTGELFF. Complete variable domain (other parts from reference TRBV7-7 and TRBJ2-2): GAGVSQSPRYKVTKRGQDVTLRCDPISSHATLYWYQQALGQGPEFLTYFNYEAQPDKSGLPSDRFSAERPEGSISTLTIQRTEQRDSAMYRCASSLGRNTGELFFGEGSRLTVL.

The chain is built from TRBV18 and TRBJ2-6; 9 nucleotides agree with TRBD1. The CDR3 sequence is 17 residues long. Germline values: CDR1 KGHSH, CDR2 LQKENI. The ends lost 6 bases at V and 0 bases at J; junction bases unmatched: 6. CDR3 loop: CASSGQGSISGANVLTF. Here the CDR3 DNA reads TGTGCCAGCTCTGGACAGGGGAGCATCTCTGGGGCCAACGTCCTGACTTTC.

This clone occurred once. V gene TRBV7-2 combines with J gene TRBJ1-3; no clear D gene. V lost 8 bases, J lost 0 bases, and 11 bases lay in between. CDR3 length: 14 residues. Germline V gene sequence: CDR1 SGHTA, CDR2 FQGNSA. This CDR3 is CASLQRISGNTIYF. As DNA, the CDR3 is TGTGCCAGCCTACAGCGAATCTCTGGAAACACCATATATTTT.

This clone was picked up a small number of times. This rearrangement joins TRBV11-3 to TRBJ2-5; 8 bases agree with TRBD2. With V trimmed by 0 bases and J by 4 bases, 4 bases remained unmatched. The CDR3 spans 15 residues. Germline V gene lookup returns CDR1 SGHNT and CDR2 YENEEA. The CDR3: CASSLEAGGGETQYF. In DNA form, the CDR3 reads TGTGCCAGCAGCTTAGAGGCGGGGGGAGGAGAGACCCAGTACTTC.